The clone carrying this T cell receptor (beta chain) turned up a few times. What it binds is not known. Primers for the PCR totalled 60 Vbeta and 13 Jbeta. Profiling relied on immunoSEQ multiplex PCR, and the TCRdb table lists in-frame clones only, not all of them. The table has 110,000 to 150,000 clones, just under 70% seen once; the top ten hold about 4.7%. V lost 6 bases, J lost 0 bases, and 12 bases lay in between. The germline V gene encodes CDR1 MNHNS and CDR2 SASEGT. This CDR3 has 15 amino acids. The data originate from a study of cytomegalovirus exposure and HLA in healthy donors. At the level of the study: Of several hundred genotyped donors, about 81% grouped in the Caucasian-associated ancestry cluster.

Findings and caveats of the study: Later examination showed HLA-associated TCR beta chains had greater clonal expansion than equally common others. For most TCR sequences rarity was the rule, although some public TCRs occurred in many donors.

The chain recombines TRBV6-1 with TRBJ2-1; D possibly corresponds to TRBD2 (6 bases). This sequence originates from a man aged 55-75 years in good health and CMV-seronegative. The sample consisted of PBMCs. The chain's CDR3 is CASRRDSTSYNEQFF. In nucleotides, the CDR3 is TGTGCCAGCAGACGGGACTCGACCTCCTACAATGAGCAGTTCTTC.